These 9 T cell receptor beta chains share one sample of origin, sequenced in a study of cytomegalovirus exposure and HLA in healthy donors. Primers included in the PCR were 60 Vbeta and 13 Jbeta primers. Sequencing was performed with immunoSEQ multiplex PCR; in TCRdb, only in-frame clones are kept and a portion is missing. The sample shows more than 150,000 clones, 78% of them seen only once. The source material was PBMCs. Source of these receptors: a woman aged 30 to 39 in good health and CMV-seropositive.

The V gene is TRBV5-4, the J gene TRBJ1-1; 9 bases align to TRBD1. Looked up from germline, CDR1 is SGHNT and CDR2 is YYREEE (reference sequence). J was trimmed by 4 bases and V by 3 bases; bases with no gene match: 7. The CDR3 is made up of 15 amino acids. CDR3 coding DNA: TGTGCCAGCAGCTACCACAGGGGGCGCGGCACTGAAGCTTTCTTT. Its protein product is CASSYHRGRGTEAFF.

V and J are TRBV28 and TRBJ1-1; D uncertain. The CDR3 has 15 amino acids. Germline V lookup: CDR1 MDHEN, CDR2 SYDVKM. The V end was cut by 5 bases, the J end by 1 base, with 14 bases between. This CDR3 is CASSAQNPRNTEAFF. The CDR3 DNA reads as TGTGCCAGCAGTGCCCAGAACCCACGGAACACTGAAGCTTTCTTT.

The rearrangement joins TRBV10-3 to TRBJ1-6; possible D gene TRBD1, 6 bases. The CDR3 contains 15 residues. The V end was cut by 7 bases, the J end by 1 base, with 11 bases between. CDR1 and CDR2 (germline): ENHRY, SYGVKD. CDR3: CAIKGGRSYNSPLHF. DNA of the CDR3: TGTGCCATCAAAGGGGGAAGATCCTATAATTCACCCCTCCACTTT.

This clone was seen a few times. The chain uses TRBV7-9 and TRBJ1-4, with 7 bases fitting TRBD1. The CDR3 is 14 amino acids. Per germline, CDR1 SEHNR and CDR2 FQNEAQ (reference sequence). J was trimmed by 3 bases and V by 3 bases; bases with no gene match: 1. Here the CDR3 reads CASSLGQSNEKLFF. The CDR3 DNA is TGTGCCAGCAGCTTGGGACAGTCTAATGAAAAACTGTTTTTT.

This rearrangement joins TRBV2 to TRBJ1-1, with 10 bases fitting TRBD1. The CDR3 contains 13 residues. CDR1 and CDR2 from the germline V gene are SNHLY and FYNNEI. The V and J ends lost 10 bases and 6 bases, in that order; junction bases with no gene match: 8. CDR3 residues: CATKGQGKSEAFF. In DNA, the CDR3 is TGTGCCACCAAGGGACAGGGGAAGTCTGAAGCTTTCTTT.

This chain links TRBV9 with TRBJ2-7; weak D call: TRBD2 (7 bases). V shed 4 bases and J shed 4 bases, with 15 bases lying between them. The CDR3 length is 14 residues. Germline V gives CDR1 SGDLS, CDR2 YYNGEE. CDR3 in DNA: TGTGCCAGCAGCCCGTGGGGGGGCATATACGAGCAGTACTTC. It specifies CASSPWGGIYEQYF.

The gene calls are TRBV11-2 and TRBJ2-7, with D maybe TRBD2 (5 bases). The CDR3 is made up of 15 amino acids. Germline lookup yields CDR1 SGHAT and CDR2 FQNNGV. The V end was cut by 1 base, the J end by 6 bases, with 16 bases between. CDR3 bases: TGTGCCAGCAGCTTAGTAGAAGGTGAGGGCCTCGAGCAGTACTTC. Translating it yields CASSLVEGEGLEQYF.

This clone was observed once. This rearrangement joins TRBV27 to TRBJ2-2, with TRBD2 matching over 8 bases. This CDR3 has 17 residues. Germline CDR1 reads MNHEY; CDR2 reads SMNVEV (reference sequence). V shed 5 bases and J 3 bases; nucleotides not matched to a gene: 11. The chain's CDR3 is CASSLRTSHEYTGELFF. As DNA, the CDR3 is TGTGCCAGCAGTCTAAGGACTAGCCACGAGTACACCGGGGAGCTGTTTTTT.

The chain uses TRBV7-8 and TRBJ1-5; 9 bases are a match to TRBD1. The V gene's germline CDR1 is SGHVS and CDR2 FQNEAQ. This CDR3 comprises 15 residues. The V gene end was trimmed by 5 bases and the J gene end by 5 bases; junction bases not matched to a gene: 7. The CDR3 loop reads CASSRTGGRDQPQHF. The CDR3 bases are TGTGCCAGCAGCCGCACAGGGGGCAGGGATCAGCCCCAGCATTTT. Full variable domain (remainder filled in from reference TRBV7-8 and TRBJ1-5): GAGVSQSPRYKVAKRGQDVALRCDPISGHVSLFWYQQALGQGPEFLTYFQNEAQLDKSGLPSDRFFAERPEGSVSTLKIQRTQQEDSAVYLCASSRTGGRDQPQHFGDGTRLSIL.